The 2 T cell receptor beta chains given below trace back to one sample, sequenced in a study of sequential checkpoint blockade in melanoma (dated by TCRdb to about 2019). This sample's treatment or condition label indicates: randomized to nivolumab then ipilimumab (arm A) or the reverse (arm B). Receptor amplification or capture employed the immunoSEQ multiplex PCR assay. Not all clones reach the TCRdb copy of this immuneACCESS table, which keeps in-frame sequences only. Checked studies attribute under half of the gap to unresolved V genes and leave the rest unexplained. The sample table holds around 21,000 clones, of which approximately 80% were seen once. The ten largest clones represent about 51% of the sample. The specimen comprised CD8+ T cells sorted from blood (inferred from file names), sampled from a patient given nivolumab and ipilimumab in sequence. The source of these receptors is a human donor with melanoma.

The chain is built from TRBV4-3 and TRBJ1-6; D may be TRBD1 (6 bases). Per germline, CDR1 LGHNA and CDR2 YSLEER. This CDR3 comprises 17 residues. With 1 base removed from V and 0 bases from J, the gap between germline ends came to 10 bases. The CDR3 region has the DNA TGCGCCAGCAGCCAAGGAGCGGACAGCTCCTATAATTCACCCCTCCACTTT. Translation gives CASSQGADSSYNSPLHF.

V gene TRBV7-9 combines with J gene TRBJ2-7, with D perhaps TRBD2 (5 bases). This CDR3 is 14 amino acids long. The germline CDR1 and CDR2 sequences are SEHNR and FQNEAQ (reference sequence). Trimming shortened V by 6 bases and J by 0 bases, and 12 bases separated the two germline ends. The CDR3 DNA is TGTGCCAGCAGTCTAGGAGGTTACTCCTACGAGCAGTACTTC. Amino acids: CASSLGGYSYEQYF.